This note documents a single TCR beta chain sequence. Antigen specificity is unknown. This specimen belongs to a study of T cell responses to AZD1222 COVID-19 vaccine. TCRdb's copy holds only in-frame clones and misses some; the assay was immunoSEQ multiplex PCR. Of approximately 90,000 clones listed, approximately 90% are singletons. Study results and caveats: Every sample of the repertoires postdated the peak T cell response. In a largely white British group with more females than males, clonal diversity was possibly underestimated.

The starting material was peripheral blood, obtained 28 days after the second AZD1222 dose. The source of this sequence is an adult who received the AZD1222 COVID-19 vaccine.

CDR3 loop: CASSDGTGGKHF. The DNA of the CDR3 is TGTGCCAGCAGCGACGGGACAGGCGGGAAGCATTTT. The genes are TRBV12-3 or TRBV12-4 and TRBJ1-5; TRBD1 agrees at 8 bases. Trimming took 6 bases from V and 14 from J; bases not matched to a gene: 9. The CDR3 sequence is 12 residues long.